What follows are 20 T cell receptor beta chains derived from one specimen sequenced in a study of blood T cell repertoires in COVID-19. The method was immunoSEQ multiplex PCR; TCRdb's version includes in-frame clones alone and lacks a portion of them. The sample holds 200,000 to 250,000 clones, 84% seen once. Sequencing used peripheral blood. These receptors all stem from a woman aged 80 or over with active or convalescent COVID-19.

This clone was found once. V gene TRBV7-3 combines with J gene TRBJ2-1; D is unresolved. The CDR3 length is 13 residues. Trimming removed 4 bases at V and 6 bases at J, with 10 bases between. Germline values: CDR1 SGHTA, CDR2 FQGTGA. As DNA, the CDR3 is TGTGCCAGCAGCTCTAGTTACGTCAATGAGCAGTTCTTC. Its protein is CASSSSYVNEQFF. Full variable domain (missing parts from reference TRBV7-3 and TRBJ2-1): GAGVSQTPSNKVTEKGKYVELRCDPISGHTALYWYRQSLGQGPEFLIYFQGTGAADDSGLPNDRFFAVRPEGSVSTLKIQRTERGDSAVYLCASSSSYVNEQFFGPGTRLTVL.

This clone was seen once. The chain uses TRBV9 and TRBJ2-2; D remains ambiguous. CDR1 SGDLS and CDR2 YYNGEE come from the germline V gene. This CDR3 contains 14 residues. V dropped 5 bases and J dropped 0 bases, with 8 bases sitting between them. The CDR3 coding sequence is TGTGCCAGCAGGGCGACATCGAACACCGGGGAGCTGTTTTTT. Translation: CASRATSNTGELFF. The whole variable domain, remainder taken from reference TRBV9 and TRBJ2-2, is DSGVTQTPKHLITATGQRVTLRCSPRSGDLSVYWYQQSLDQGLQFLIQYYNGEERAKGNILERFSAQQFPDLHSELNLSSLELGDSALYFCASRATSNTGELFFGEGSRLTVL.

This clone was counted a single time. The gene calls are TRBV3-1 (or the pseudogene TRBV3-2) and TRBJ1-3; a weak D match, TRBD1 (6 bases). The V and J ends lost 4 bases and 0 bases respectively, with 13 bases between them. Per the germline V gene, CDR1 is LGHDT and CDR2 is YNNKEL (reference sequence). The CDR3 totals 16 residues. The CDR3 DNA reads TGTGCCAGCAGCCGAAGGACAGCCAGCTCTGGAAACACCATATATTTT. Encoded protein: CASSRRTASSGNTIYF.

The rearrangement joins TRBV11-3 to TRBJ2-5; D is unresolved. The germline V and J ends were trimmed by 0 bases and 0 bases, with 11 bases remaining between them. Germline V CDR1 and CDR2: SGHNT, YENEEA. This CDR3 comprises 16 residues. CDR3 sequence: CASSLDLAVYQETQYF. Here the CDR3 DNA reads TGTGCCAGCAGCTTAGATCTGGCGGTTTACCAAGAGACCCAGTACTTC.

The chain couples TRBV18 to TRBJ2-2; 10 bases agree with TRBD1. The CDR3 length is 16 residues. The germline gives CDR1 KGHSH, CDR2 LQKENI. After removal of 1 base from V and 7 bases from J, the junction contained 6 bases not matched to a gene. CDR3 sequence: CASSPLGTGDIGELFF. The CDR3 DNA sequence: TGTGCCAGCTCACCACTCGGGACAGGGGACATCGGGGAGCTGTTTTTT.

V gene TRBV7-9 combines with J gene TRBJ2-1; 14 nucleotides match TRBD2. Germline lookup yields CDR1 SEHNR and CDR2 FQNEAQ (reference sequence). The CDR3 is made up of 15 amino acids. V was pared by 3 bases and J by 7 bases, with 2 bases of the junction left unmatched. The CDR3 coding sequence is TGTGCCAGCAGCTTCGGGACTAGCGGGAGAAATGAGCAGTTCTTC. Encoded protein: CASSFGTSGRNEQFF.

V is TRBV19 and J is TRBJ2-7; TRBD2 matches at 8 bases. J was trimmed by 2 bases and V by 7 bases; bases with no gene match: 7. The CDR3 sequence is 14 residues long. The germline V gene encodes CDR1 LNHDA and CDR2 SQIVND (reference sequence). The CDR3 here is CASNRAGGPYEQYF. The CDR3 DNA is TGTGCCAGTAATAGGGCGGGAGGACCCTACGAGCAGTACTTC.

The rearrangement uses TRBV18 and TRBJ1-6, with D unresolved. Trimming left V 6 bases short and J 8 bases short, with 11 bases between. This CDR3 comprises 13 residues. Germline assignment: CDR1 KGHSH and CDR2 LQKENI. The CDR3 coding sequence is TGTGCCAGCTCCGACTTTTGGGATTCACCCCTCCACTTT. Translated: CASSDFWDSPLHF.

The chain carries TRBV19 and TRBJ1-5; D is possibly TRBD1 (5 bases). The ends were cut back, 5 bases at V and 0 bases at J, with 14 bases in the middle. The germline CDR1 and CDR2 sequences are LNHDA and SQIVND (reference sequence). This CDR3 region has 16 residues. CDR3 in DNA: TGTGCCAGTAGTCCCCGTGGGGCTTTTAGCAATCAGCCCCAGCATTTT. Translating gives CASSPRGAFSNQPQHF. The full variable domain, in which reference TRBV19 and TRBJ1-5 provide the parts outside the CDR3, is DGGITQSPKYLFRKEGQNVTLSCEQNLNHDAMYWYRQDPGQGLRLIYYSQIVNDFQKGDIAEGYSVSREKKESFPLTVTSAQKNPTAFYLCASSPRGAFSNQPQHFGDGTRLSIL.

Only one count was recorded for this clone. The CDR3: CSVDLGEGFSYGYTF. The CDR3, as DNA: TGCAGCGTTGACCTAGGAGAGGGTTTTTCCTATGGCTACACCTTC. The rearrangement joins TRBV29-1 to TRBJ1-2, with D unresolved. V dropped 3 bases and J dropped 4 bases, with 18 bases sitting between them. CDR1 is SQVTM, CDR2 ANQGSEA, per germline. This CDR3 has 15 residues.

This chain joins TRBV19 and TRBJ2-7, with 15 bases lining up with TRBD2. Trimming took 6 bases from V and 2 from J; bases not matched to a gene: 2. The CDR3 is 15 amino acids. CDR1 and CDR2 from the germline V gene are LNHDA and SQIVND (reference sequence). This CDR3 reads CASRRTSGGAYEQYF. The DNA for the CDR3 is TGTGCCAGTAGGAGGACTAGCGGGGGGGCCTACGAGCAGTACTTC.

J is TRBJ2-7 and V is TRBV2, with D possibly being TRBD1 (5 bases). The CDR3 contains 12 residues. Germline CDR1 reads SNHLY; CDR2 reads FYNNEI. V lost 6 bases and J lost 6, with 12 bases in between. The CDR3 protein is CASRTEDLEQYF. The CDR3 DNA follows: TGTGCCAGCAGGACAGAAGATCTCGAGCAGTACTTC.

This chain joins TRBV11-1 and TRBJ2-1; a weak D match, TRBD1 (6 bases). Germline CDR1 is SGHAT and CDR2 is FQDESV (reference sequence). The CDR3 is 15 amino acids. V lost 3 bases to trimming and J lost 6 bases, with 15 bases between them. The DNA of the CDR3 is TGTGCCAGCAGCTTTAGACAGGCGAACGCCAATGAGCAGTTCTTC. Protein: CASSFRQANANEQFF.

The gene calls are TRBV27 and TRBJ2-2; D unclear. The CDR3 sequence is 13 residues long. Trimming left V 5 bases short and J 4 bases short, with 8 bases between. Germline CDR1 reads MNHEY; CDR2 reads SMNVEV (reference sequence). For the CDR3, the DNA is TGTGCCAGCAGTGCCCGGTTCACCGGGGAGCTGTTTTTT. It translates to CASSARFTGELFF.

The V gene is TRBV12-5, the J gene TRBJ2-7; 8 positions agree with TRBD2. CDR1 and CDR2 (germline): LGHNT, FRNRAP. Unmatched junction bases numbered 10, after V lost 6 bases and J lost 3 bases. The CDR3 is made up of 15 amino acids. CDR3 DNA: TGTGCTAGTGGCCTCGCGGGGGGCGCGGACTACGAGCAGTACTTC. It is translated as CASGLAGGADYEQYF.

The rearrangement links TRBV7-3 to TRBJ2-1; D remains ambiguous. Germline CDR1 and CDR2: SGHTA and FQGTGA. The CDR3 consists of 16 residues. V was clipped by 5 bases and J by 2 bases, with 16 bases between them. The CDR3 here is CASSLQFSPAYNEQFF. The CDR3 region has the DNA TGTGCCAGCAGCCTACAGTTCTCCCCGGCCTACAATGAGCAGTTCTTC.

This chain links TRBV5-4 with TRBJ2-1; 8 bases map to TRBD2. The trim removed 3 bases at V and 0 bases at J, leaving 2 bases unmatched. CDR3 size: 15 residues. CDR1 and CDR2 (germline): SGHNT, YYREEE (reference sequence). The CDR3 spells CASSSGTSSYNEQFF. The CDR3 region has the DNA TGTGCCAGCAGCTCCGGGACTAGCTCCTACAATGAGCAGTTCTTC.

The chain recombines TRBV7-2 with TRBJ2-3, with 7 bases identical to TRBD2. CDR3 length: 15 amino acids. Trimming cost V 1 base and J 2 bases; bases outside gene matches: 3. CDR1 is SGHTA, CDR2 FQGNSA, per germline. CDR3 sequence (DNA): TGTGCCAGCAGCTTAGGGGAGGGGTTCACAGATACGCAGTATTTT. Amino acid sequence: CASSLGEGFTDTQYF.

The chain joins TRBV5-5 to TRBJ1-4; the match to TRBD1 covers 8 bases. V dropped 4 bases and J dropped 3; count of bases not matched to a gene: 8. The germline gives CDR1 SGHKS, CDR2 YYEKEE (reference sequence). This CDR3 has 16 residues. The CDR3 here is CASSPTQGGANEKLFF. Written as DNA, the CDR3 is TGTGCCAGCAGCCCTACACAGGGGGGGGCTAATGAAAAACTGTTTTTT.

This clone was counted a few times. The genes are TRBV7-3 and TRBJ2-7; 7 nucleotides align to TRBD2. The V segment lost 1 base and the J segment 1 base; nucleotides outside the gene matches: 7. The CDR3 has 16 residues. Germline V gene sequence: CDR1 SGHTA, CDR2 FQGTGA. CDR3 in amino acids: CASSLRGGLASYEQYF. The DNA for the CDR3 is TGTGCCAGCAGCTTAAGGGGGGGACTGGCATCCTACGAGCAGTACTTC.